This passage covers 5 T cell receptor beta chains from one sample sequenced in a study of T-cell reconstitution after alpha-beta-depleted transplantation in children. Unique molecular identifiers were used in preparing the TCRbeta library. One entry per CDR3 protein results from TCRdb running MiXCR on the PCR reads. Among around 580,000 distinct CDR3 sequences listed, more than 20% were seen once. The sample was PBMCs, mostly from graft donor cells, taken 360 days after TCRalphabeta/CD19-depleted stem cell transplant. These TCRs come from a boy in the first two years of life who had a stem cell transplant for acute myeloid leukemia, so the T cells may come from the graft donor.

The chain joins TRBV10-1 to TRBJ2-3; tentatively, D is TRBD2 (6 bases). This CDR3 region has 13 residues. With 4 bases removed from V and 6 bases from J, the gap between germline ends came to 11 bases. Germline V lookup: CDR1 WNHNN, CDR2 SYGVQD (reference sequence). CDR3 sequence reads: CASSGLEGDTQYF. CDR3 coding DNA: TGCGCCAGCAGTGGACTAGAGGGGGATACGCAGTATTTT.

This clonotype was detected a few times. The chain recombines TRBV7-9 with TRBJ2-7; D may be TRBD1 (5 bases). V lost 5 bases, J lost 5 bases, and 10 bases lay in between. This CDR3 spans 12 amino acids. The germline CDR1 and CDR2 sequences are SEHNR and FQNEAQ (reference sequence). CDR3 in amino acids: CASSTSTDEQYF. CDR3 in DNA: TGTGCCAGCAGCACTTCGACAGACGAGCAGTACTTC.

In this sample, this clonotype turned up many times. This CDR3 reads CATSDFGGVQYF. DNA for the CDR3: TGTGCCACCAGTGATTTCGGAGGGGTGCAGTACTTC. The V gene is TRBV24-1, the J gene TRBJ2-7; a weak D match, TRBD2 (6 bases). The V end was cut by 1 base, the J end by 9 bases, with 9 bases between. The CDR3 runs 12 residues. CDR1 is KGHDR and CDR2 is SFDVKD in the germline V gene.

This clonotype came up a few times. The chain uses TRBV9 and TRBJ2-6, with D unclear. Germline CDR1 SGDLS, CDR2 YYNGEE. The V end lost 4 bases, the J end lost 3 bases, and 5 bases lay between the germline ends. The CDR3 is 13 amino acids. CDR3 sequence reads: CASSPIGANVLTF. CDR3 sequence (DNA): TGTGCCAGCAGCCCAATTGGGGCCAACGTCCTGACTTTC.

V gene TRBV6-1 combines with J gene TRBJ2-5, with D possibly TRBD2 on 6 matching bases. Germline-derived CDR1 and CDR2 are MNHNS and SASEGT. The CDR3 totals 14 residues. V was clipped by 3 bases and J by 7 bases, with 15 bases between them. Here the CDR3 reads CASSDGRAGGTQYF. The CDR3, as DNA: TGTGCCAGCAGTGACGGCAGGGCCGGGGGGACCCAGTACTTC.